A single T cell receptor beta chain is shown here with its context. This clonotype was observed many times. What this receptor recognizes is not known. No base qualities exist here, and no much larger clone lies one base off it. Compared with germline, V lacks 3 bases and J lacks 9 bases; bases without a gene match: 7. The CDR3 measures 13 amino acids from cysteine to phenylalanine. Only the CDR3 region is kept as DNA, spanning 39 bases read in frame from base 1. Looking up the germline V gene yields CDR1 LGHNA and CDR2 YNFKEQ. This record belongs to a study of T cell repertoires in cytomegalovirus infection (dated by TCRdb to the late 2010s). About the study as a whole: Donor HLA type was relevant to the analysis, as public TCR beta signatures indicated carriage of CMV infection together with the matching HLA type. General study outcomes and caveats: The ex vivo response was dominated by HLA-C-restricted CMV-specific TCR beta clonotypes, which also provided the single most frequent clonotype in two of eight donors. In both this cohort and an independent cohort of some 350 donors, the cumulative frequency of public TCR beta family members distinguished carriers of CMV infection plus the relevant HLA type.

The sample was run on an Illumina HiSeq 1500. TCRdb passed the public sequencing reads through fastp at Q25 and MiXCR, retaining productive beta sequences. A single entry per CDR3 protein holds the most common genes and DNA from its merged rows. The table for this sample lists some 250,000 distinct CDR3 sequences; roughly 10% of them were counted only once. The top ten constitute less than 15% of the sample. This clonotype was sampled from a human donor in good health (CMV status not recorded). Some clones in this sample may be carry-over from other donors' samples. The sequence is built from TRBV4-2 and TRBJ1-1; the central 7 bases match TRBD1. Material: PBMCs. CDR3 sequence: CASSQLEGAKAFF. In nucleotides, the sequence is TGTGCCAGCAGCCAGCTTGAGGGGGCCAAAGCTTTCTTT.